The 23 T cell receptor beta chains below were found in one sample sequenced in a study of blood T cells in healthy people across ages. A second roughly 6 to 12 cycle PCR used barcoded and J-beta primers. TCRdb reprocessed the 5' RACE reads with MiXCR, giving one entry per CDR3 protein. The data contain approximately 790,000 distinct CDR3 sequences, approximately 65% of them singletons. Sample: blood. These receptor sequences come from a man under 40 in good health.

This chain links TRBV5-1 with TRBJ2-4; 7 nucleotides match TRBD1. The J call is in doubt because the DNA end fits TRBJ2-7 better. CDR1 and CDR2 from the germline V gene are SGHRS and YFSETQ. The CDR3 runs to 11 residues. CDR3 DNA sequence: TGCGCCACCTCACAGGGGAACGAGCAGTACTTC. Translating gives CATSQGNEQYF.

This clonotype was seen only once. Its ends do not fully match the called genes, so a read error is possible. The chain employs TRBV7-2 and TRBJ2-3; D call uncertain. Germline assignment: CDR1 SGHTA and CDR2 FQGNSA. The CDR3 is 17 residues long. DNA for the CDR3: TGTGCCGGCAGCTTAAGTAGCCCAGGTTTTAGCACAGATACGCAGTATTTT. Encoded protein: CAGSLSSPGFSTDTQYF.

This chain joins TRBV6-6 and TRBJ2-7, with D unclear. This CDR3 has 12 amino acids. In germline, CDR1 is MNHNY, CDR2 SVGAGI (reference sequence). The V gene lost 3 bases and the J gene lost 4 bases, with 7 bases spanning the gap. The CDR3 DNA reads TGTGCCAGCAGTTATCAGGTTTACGAGCAGTACTTC. Translated: CASSYQVYEQYF.

This chain links TRBV29-1 with TRBJ2-7; TRBD2 matches 9 bases. Germline V CDR1 and CDR2: SQVTM, ANQGSEA. V lost 3 bases, J lost 6 bases, and 6 bases stayed unmatched. The CDR3 is 13 amino acids. The CDR3 reads CSVEAGGASEQYF. CDR3 nucleotide sequence: TGCAGCGTTGAGGCGGGGGGGGCCTCCGAGCAGTACTTC.

J is TRBJ2-5 and V is TRBV7-2; D is ambiguous. The V gene lost 8 bases and the J gene lost 5 bases, with 15 bases spanning the gap. The CDR3 loop spans 13 amino acids. The germline V gene encodes CDR1 SGHTA and CDR2 FQGNSA. Here the CDR3 reads CASGGPAGETQYF. Written as DNA, the CDR3 is TGTGCCAGCGGTGGGCCGGCTGGGGAGACCCAGTACTTC.

This clonotype was found a few times. The chain carries TRBV29-1 and TRBJ2-1, with TRBD2 matching 8 bases. The CDR3 contains 17 residues. The V gene's germline CDR1 is SQVTM and CDR2 ANQGSEA. V was clipped by 6 bases and J by 4 bases; unmatched bases: 17. The CDR3 sequence: CSVNKYDARGDYNEQFF. In nucleotides, the CDR3 is TGCAGCGTCAATAAGTACGACGCGCGGGGGGATTACAATGAGCAGTTCTTC.

V and J are TRBV4-2 and TRBJ2-7, with TRBD1 matching over 8 bases. This CDR3 spans 17 amino acids. Germline CDR1 reads LGHNA; CDR2 reads YNFKEQ. Trimming cost V 1 base and J 7 bases; bases outside gene matches: 15. CDR3 sequence reads: CASSQVQGAIMGNEQYF. The DNA for the CDR3 is TGTGCCAGCAGCCAAGTCCAGGGGGCAATTATGGGGAATGAGCAGTACTTC.

The V and J genes are TRBV19 and TRBJ2-4; no clear D. The end of the DNA aligns better with TRBJ2-7, so the J call may be wrong. CDR1 is LNHDA, CDR2 SQIVND, per germline (reference sequence). The CDR3 loop spans 15 amino acids. The CDR3 loop is CASSISPFGVYEQYF. CDR3 bases: TGTGCCAGTAGTATTTCCCCGTTTGGGGTCTACGAGCAGTACTTC.

This clonotype was seen just once. CDR3 protein: CASRKLAGGSSDTQYF. The CDR3 DNA follows: TGTGCCAGCAGGAAACTAGCGGGGGGGTCCTCAGATACGCAGTATTTT. The V gene is TRBV11-2, the J gene TRBJ2-3; 13 bases map to TRBD2. Germline V gene sequence: CDR1 SGHAT, CDR2 FQNNGV. The trim removed 6 bases at V and 4 bases at J, leaving 7 bases unmatched. This CDR3 is built from 16 residues.

The chain couples TRBV20-1 to TRBJ1-1; perhaps TRBD1 as D (5 bases). Germline CDR1 and CDR2: DFQATT and SNEGSKA (reference sequence). Trimming cost V 1 base and J 0 bases, with 18 bases left between them. The CDR3 sequence is 17 residues long. The CDR3 spells CSARGAGLGAMNTEAFF. CDR3 sequence (DNA): TGCAGTGCTAGAGGTGCGGGTTTAGGGGCAATGAACACTGAAGCTTTCTTT.

The genes are TRBV20-1 and TRBJ2-1; TRBD2 agrees at 11 bases. The CDR3 is made up of 15 amino acids. Per the germline V gene, CDR1 is DFQATT and CDR2 is SNEGSKA (reference sequence). The J segment lost 8 bases and the V segment lost 5 bases, leaving 11 bases of the junction unmatched. The CDR3 here is CSALLSGGVRDEQFF. The CDR3 coding sequence is TGCAGTGCTCTACTTAGCGGGGGGGTCCGGGATGAGCAGTTCTTC.

V gene TRBV29-1 combines with J gene TRBJ2-3; D is perhaps TRBD1 (5 bases). Per the germline V gene, CDR1 is SQVTM and CDR2 is ANQGSEA. The CDR3 extends over 13 amino acids. V shed 4 bases and J shed 4 bases, with 12 bases lying between them. CDR3 residues: CSVVSQGADTQYF. The CDR3 bases are TGCAGCGTTGTTTCTCAAGGGGCAGATACGCAGTATTTT.

J is TRBJ2-6 and V is TRBV6-5, with TRBD1 as a possible D gene (5 bases). The CDR3 spans 16 residues. Germline V gives CDR1 MNHEY, CDR2 SVGAGI. With 2 bases removed from V and 0 bases from J, the gap between germline ends came to 8 bases. CDR3 in amino acids: CASSYGAPSGANVLTF. CDR3 sequence (DNA): TGTGCCAGCAGTTACGGGGCGCCCTCTGGGGCCAACGTCCTGACTTTC.

This clonotype has more than one count but fewer than ten. This chain uses TRBV12-3 or TRBV12-4 with TRBJ2-6, with unresolved D. Trimming shortened V by 1 base and J by 2 bases, and 6 bases separated the two germline ends. CDR3 length: 15 residues. The CDR3 region has the DNA TGTGCCAGCAGTTTAGTTGGTCCTGGGGCCAACGTCCTGACTTTC. Its translation: CASSLVGPGANVLTF.

This clonotype has only a few counts. This chain uses TRBV6-1 with TRBJ2-4; 10 bases align to TRBD2. With 5 bases clipped from V and 0 bases from J, the junction kept 10 bases outside the gene matches. This CDR3 is built from 18 residues. Germline lookup yields CDR1 MNHNS and CDR2 SASEGT. CDR3 nucleotides: TGTGCCAGCAGTAAACTAGCGGGGTCCTCTCTAGCCAAAAACATTCAGTACTTC. Protein: CASSKLAGSSLAKNIQYF.

The V gene is TRBV12-3 or TRBV12-4, the J gene TRBJ2-1; TRBD1 matches at 8 bases. J was trimmed by 4 bases and V by 10 bases; bases with no gene match: 12. This CDR3 region has 15 residues. This chain's CDR3 is CATKDRDRPYNEQFF. The CDR3 bases are TGTGCCACCAAGGACAGGGACAGACCATACAATGAGCAGTTCTTC.

This chain joins TRBV3-1 and TRBJ2-4; 9 positions match TRBD1. The assigned J gene may be wrong: the sequence end matches TRBJ2-7 better. CDR1 and CDR2 (germline): LGHDT, YNNKEL (reference sequence). The CDR3 runs 13 residues. The CDR3 reads CASTRQGGHEQYF. The CDR3 bases are TGTGCCAGCACCCGACAGGGGGGCCACGAGCAGTACTTC.

The rearrangement uses TRBV7-6 and TRBJ1-2, with 7 bases fitting TRBD1. The germline V gene has CDR1 SGHVS and CDR2 FNYEAQ. The CDR3 spans 13 residues. J was trimmed by 6 bases and V by 4 bases; bases with no gene match: 5. CDR3 bases: TGTGCCAGCAGCTCACAGGGGCAGGATGGCTACACCTTC. Protein product: CASSSQGQDGYTF.

A word on this clonotype: The junction does not match germline at one end; this may be a read error. The chain recombines TRBV30 with TRBJ2-2; 8 positions match TRBD1. Germline V CDR1 and CDR2: GTSNPN, SVGIG (reference sequence). The CDR3 is 15 residues long. The DNA for the CDR3 is TGTGCCTGGAGTGTGGGACAGGCGAACACCGGGGAACTGTTTTTT. This encodes CAWSVGQANTGELFF.

This chain uses TRBV6-6 with TRBJ2-7; D ambiguous. Germline V gives CDR1 MNHNY, CDR2 SVGAGI (reference sequence). The CDR3 consists of 12 residues. Deletions cut 7 bases from V and 2 bases from J, with 9 bases between. The CDR3 protein is CASTGVTYEQYF. The CDR3 DNA reads TGTGCCAGCACTGGTGTCACCTACGAGCAGTACTTC.

The V call is TRBV20-1, the J call TRBJ1-1; 8 bases agree with TRBD1. The length of the CDR3 is 14 residues. V shed 3 bases and J 0 bases; nucleotides not matched to a gene: 3. In germline, CDR1 is DFQATT, CDR2 SNEGSKA (reference sequence). The CDR3 DNA follows: TGCAGTGCTAGCGAGGACAGGGTGAACACTGAAGCTTTCTTT. As protein: CSASEDRVNTEAFF.

The chain combines TRBV12-3 or TRBV12-4 with TRBJ2-3, with a weak D call TRBD2 (6 bases). Trimming cost V 8 bases and J 8 bases, with 23 bases left between them. The CDR3 is made up of 15 amino acids. CDR3 DNA sequence: TGTGCCAGCTCTCCCGGAGGGCCTTGGGTAGGTACGCAGTATTTT. It specifies CASSPGGPWVGTQYF.

The chain employs TRBV6-5 and TRBJ2-7; TRBD1 matches 9 bases. The CDR3 runs 17 residues. Trimming removed 2 bases from V and 3 bases from J; junction bases left unmatched: 11. CDR1 is MNHEY and CDR2 is SVGAGI in the germline V gene. The CDR3 DNA reads TGTGCCAGCAGTTACCTGAGGACAGGGGAGTCGTTCTACGAGCAGTACTTC. Amino acid sequence: CASSYLRTGESFYEQYF.